Given below is one TCR beta chain in context. CDR3 size: 16 residues. Germline V gene data show CDR1 as PRHDT and CDR2 as FYEKMQ (reference sequence). With V trimmed by 6 bases and J by 0 bases, 9 bases remained unmatched. The entry originates in a study of cytomegalovirus exposure and HLA in healthy donors. Primers for the PCR totalled 60 Vbeta and 13 Jbeta. The assay was immunoSEQ multiplex PCR, and TCRdb's table has in-frame clones only and misses some. The data contain some 130,000 clones, 80% of them seen just once; the ten biggest clones take up 1%. The sequencing sample was made of PBMCs. The receptor was derived from a man aged 35 to 55 in good health and CMV-seronegative. This chain uses TRBV13 with TRBJ2-7; 9 bases match TRBD1. The CDR3 DNA is TGTGCCAGCAGACAAAGGACAGGGGACCTCTCCTACGAGCAGTACTTC. Protein sequence: CASRQRTGDLSYEQYF.